This T cell receptor (beta chain) comes out of a study of cytomegalovirus exposure and HLA in healthy donors. Study background: Around 80 million unique TCR sequences came from HLA-typed donors in an early release. Study outcomes and limitations: A later analysis linked around 15,000 TCR beta sequences to HLA alleles at 0.05 false discovery rate.

The CDR3 sequence is 11 residues long. Germline CDR1 SQVTM, CDR2 ANQGSEA. Trimming removed 3 bases at V and 5 bases at J, with 6 bases between. PCR was performed using 60 Vbeta and 13 Jbeta primers. TCRdb's table, derived via immunoSEQ multiplex PCR, lists solely in-frame clones and lacks some. The table has some 140,000 clones, roughly 80% seen once. As for this clone: Its antigen is currently unknown.

The chain employs TRBV29-1 and TRBJ2-3; possibly TRBD2 for D (5 bases). Sequencing was performed on PBMCs. The TCR was taken from a woman between 35 and 50 years old in good health and CMV-seronegative. The CDR3 nucleotides are TGCAGCGTTGACAGCGGAGATACGCAGTATTTT. Its protein is CSVDSGDTQYF.